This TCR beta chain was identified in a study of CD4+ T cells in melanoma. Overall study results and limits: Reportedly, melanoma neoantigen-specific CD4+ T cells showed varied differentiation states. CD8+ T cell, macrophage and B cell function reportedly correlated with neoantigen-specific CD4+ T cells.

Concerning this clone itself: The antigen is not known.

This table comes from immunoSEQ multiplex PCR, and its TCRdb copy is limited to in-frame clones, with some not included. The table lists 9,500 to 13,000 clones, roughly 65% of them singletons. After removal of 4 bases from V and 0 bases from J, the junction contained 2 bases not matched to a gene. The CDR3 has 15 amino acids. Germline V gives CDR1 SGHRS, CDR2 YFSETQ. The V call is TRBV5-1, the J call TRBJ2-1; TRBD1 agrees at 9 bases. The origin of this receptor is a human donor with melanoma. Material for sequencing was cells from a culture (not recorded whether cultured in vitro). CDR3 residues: CASSVTGGSYNEQFF. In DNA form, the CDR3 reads TGCGCCAGCAGCGTGACAGGGGGCTCCTACAATGAGCAGTTCTTC.